This T cell receptor (beta chain) was sequenced in a study of human T cells and chemical hapten exposure. Study in general: An area of 2 cm by approximately 2 cm on upper inner arm skin received 2% DPC for sensitization.

The CDR3 is 17 residues long. V shed 1 base and J 7 bases; nucleotides not matched to a gene: 9. Germline V CDR1 and CDR2: SGHVS, FQNEAQ. MiXCR, run by TCRdb on the RACE reads, gives a single entry per CDR3 protein. The sample has 340,000 or so distinct CDR3 sequences, around 6.9% seen once. Sample time point: patch test 1, 2 weeks after DPC sensitization. Treatment reported: therapeutic diphenylcyclopropenone sensitization with weekly scalp DPC. Patch tests were applied only after blood draws. This clonotype was seen only a few times. V is TRBV7-8 and J is TRBJ2-2; 10 nucleotides line up with TRBD2. The clonotype comes from a woman aged 18-29 years with alopecia areata. Some clones in this sample may be carry-over from other donors' samples. The starting material was whole blood, obtained in connection with sensitization to the hapten diphenylcyclopropenone (DPC). As DNA, the CDR3 is TGTGCCAGCAGCTTAGAACCCAGCGGGGGGGCCATCGGGGAGCTGTTTTTT. It codes for CASSLEPSGGAIGELFF.